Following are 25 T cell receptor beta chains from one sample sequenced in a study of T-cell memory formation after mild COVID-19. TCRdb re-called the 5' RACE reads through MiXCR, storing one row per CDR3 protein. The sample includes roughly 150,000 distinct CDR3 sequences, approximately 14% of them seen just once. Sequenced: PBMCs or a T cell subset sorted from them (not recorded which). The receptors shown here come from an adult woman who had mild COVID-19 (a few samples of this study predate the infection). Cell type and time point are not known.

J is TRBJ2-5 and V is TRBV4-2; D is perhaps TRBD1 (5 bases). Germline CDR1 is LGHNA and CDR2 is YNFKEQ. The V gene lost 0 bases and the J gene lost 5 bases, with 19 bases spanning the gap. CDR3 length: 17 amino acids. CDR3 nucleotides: TGTGCCAGCAGCCAAGATTTTCGGCAGGGTGGTGCGGAGACCCAGTACTTC. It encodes CASSQDFRQGGAETQYF.

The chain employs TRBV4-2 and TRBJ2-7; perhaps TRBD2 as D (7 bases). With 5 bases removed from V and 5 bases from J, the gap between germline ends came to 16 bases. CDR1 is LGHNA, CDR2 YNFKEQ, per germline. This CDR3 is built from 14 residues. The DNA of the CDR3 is TGTGCCAGCAGCGCTCTACTCGGGGGGCACGAGCAGTACTTC. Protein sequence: CASSALLGGHEQYF.

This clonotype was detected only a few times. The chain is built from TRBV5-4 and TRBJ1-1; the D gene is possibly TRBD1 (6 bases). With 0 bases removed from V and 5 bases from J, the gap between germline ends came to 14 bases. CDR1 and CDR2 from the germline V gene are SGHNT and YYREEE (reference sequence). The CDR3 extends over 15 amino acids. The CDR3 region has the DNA TGTGCCAGCAGCTTGGTCGGGGGCGCGGGTACTGAAGCTTTCTTT. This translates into CASSLVGGAGTEAFF.

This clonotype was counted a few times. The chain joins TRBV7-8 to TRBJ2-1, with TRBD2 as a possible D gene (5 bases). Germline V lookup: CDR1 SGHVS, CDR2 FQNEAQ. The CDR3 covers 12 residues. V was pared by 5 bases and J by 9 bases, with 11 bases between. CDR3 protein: CASSLEDVEQFF. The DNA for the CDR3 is TGTGCCAGCAGCCTGGAGGACGTTGAGCAGTTCTTC.

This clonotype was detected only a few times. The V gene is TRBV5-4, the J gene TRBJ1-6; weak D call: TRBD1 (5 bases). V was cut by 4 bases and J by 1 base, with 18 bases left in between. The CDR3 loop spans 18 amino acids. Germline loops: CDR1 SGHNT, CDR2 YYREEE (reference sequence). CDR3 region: CASSPSGTYESYNSPLHF. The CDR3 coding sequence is TGTGCCAGCAGCCCCTCTGGGACGTACGAATCCTATAATTCACCCCTCCACTTT.

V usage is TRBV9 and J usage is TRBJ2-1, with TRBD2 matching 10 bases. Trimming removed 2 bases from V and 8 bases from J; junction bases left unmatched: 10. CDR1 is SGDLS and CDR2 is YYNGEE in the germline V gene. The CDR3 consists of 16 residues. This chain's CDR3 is CASSVPSSGGAYEQFF. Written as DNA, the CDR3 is TGTGCCAGCAGCGTCCCATCCAGCGGGGGGGCCTATGAGCAGTTCTTC.

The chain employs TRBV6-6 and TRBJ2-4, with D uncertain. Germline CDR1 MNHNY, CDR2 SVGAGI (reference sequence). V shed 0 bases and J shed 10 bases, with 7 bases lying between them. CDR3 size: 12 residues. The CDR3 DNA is TGTGCCAGCAGTTACTCGGGTCAAATTCAGTACTTC. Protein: CASSYSGQIQYF.

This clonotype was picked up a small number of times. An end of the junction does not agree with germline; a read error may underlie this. CDR3 protein: CASTLQQGQGAPRHF. CDR3 nucleotide sequence: TGTGCCAGCACCCTTCAACAGGGACAGGGGGCGCCCAGGCACTTC. The J gene is TRBJ2-4, the V gene TRBV12-3 or TRBV12-4, with TRBD1 matching over 12 bases. The CDR3 extends over 15 amino acids.

CDR3 sequence reads: CSVGRVGQANEQFF. As DNA, the CDR3 is TGCAGCGTTGGGCGCGTGGGACAGGCGAATGAGCAGTTCTTC. The V gene is TRBV29-1, the J gene TRBJ2-1, with 8 bases aligning to TRBD1. Looked up from germline, CDR1 is SQVTM and CDR2 is ANQGSEA. CDR3 size: 14 residues. The V segment lost 4 bases and the J segment 7 bases; nucleotides outside the gene matches: 9.

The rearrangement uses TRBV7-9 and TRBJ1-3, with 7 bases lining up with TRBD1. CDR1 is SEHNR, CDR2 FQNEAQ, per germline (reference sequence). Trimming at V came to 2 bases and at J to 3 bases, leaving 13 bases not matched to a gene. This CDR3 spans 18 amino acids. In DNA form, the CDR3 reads TGTGCCAGCAGCTTAAGTCTTCCGTCGAGGGGGCTTGGAAACACCATATATTTT. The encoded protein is CASSLSLPSRGLGNTIYF.

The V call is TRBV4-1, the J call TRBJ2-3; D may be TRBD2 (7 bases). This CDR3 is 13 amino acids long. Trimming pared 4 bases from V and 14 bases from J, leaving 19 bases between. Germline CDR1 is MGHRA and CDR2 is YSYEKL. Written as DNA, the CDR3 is TGCGCCAGCAGCCTTCTCTGGGCGGGGGCTTCGTATTTT. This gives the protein CASSLLWAGASYF.

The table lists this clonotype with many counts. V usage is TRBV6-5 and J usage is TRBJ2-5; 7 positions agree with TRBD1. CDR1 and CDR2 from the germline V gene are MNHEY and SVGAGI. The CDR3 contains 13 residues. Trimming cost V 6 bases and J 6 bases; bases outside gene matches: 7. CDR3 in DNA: TGTGCCAGCAGAGCAGACAGGGCGCAGACCCAGTACTTC. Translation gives CASRADRAQTQYF.

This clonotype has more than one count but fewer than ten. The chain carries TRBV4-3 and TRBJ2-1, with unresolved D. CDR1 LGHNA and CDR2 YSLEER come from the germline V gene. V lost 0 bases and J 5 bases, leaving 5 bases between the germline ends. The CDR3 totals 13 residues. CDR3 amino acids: CASSQEVHNEQFF. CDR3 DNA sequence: TGCGCCAGCAGCCAAGAGGTCCACAATGAGCAGTTCTTC.

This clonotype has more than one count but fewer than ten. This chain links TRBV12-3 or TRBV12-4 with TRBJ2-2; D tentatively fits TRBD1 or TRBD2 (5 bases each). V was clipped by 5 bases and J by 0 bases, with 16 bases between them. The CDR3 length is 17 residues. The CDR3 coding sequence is TGTGCCAGCAGTCGCCTGAGGGACCTCACGAACACCGGGGAGCTGTTTTTT. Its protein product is CASSRLRDLTNTGELFF.

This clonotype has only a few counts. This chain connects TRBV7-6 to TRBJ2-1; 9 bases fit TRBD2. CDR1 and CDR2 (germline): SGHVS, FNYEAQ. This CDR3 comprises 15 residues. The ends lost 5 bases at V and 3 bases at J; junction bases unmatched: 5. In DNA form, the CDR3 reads TGTGCCAGCAGCACTGGGACTAGCAACTACAATGAGCAGTTCTTC. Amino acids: CASSTGTSNYNEQFF.

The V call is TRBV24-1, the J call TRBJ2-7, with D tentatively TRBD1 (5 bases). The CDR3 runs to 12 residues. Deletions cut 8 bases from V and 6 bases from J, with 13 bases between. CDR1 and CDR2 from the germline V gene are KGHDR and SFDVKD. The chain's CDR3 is CATTEGAREQYF. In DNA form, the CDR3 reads TGTGCCACCACCGAAGGGGCTCGCGAGCAGTACTTC.

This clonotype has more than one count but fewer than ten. CDR3 in amino acids: CASAGGTTGELFF. In nucleotides, the CDR3 is TGTGCCTCTGCCGGGGGGACCACCGGGGAGCTGTTTTTT. This rearrangement joins TRBV24-1 to TRBJ2-2, with 7 bases that match TRBD2. The CDR3 consists of 13 residues. Germline V CDR1 and CDR2: KGHDR, SFDVKD. With 12 bases clipped from V and 4 bases from J, the junction kept 7 bases outside the gene matches.

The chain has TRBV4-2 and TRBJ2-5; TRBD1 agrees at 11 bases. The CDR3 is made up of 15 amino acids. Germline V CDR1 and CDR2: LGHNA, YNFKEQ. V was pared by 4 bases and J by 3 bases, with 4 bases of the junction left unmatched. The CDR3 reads CASSRWGQGEETQYF. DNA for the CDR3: TGTGCCAGCAGCCGGTGGGGACAGGGGGAAGAGACCCAGTACTTC.

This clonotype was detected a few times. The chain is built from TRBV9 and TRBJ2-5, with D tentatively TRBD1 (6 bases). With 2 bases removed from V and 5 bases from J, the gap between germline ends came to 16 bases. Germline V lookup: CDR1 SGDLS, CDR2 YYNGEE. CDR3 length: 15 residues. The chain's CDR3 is CASSVTRTRGETQYF. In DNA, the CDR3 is TGTGCCAGCAGCGTGACACGGACGAGGGGGGAGACCCAGTACTTC.

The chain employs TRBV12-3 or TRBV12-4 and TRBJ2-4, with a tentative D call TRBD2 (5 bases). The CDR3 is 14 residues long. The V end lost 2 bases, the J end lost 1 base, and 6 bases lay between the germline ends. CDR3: CASSLRGAKNIQYF. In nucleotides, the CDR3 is TGTGCCAGCAGTTTACGGGGTGCCAAAAACATTCAGTACTTC.

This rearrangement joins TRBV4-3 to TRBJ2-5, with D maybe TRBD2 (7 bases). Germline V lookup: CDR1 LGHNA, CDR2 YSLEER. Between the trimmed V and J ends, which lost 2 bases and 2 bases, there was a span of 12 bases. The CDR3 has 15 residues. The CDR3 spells CASSQRGRGQETQYF. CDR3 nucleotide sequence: TGCGCCAGCAGCCAAAGGGGGAGGGGTCAAGAGACCCAGTACTTC.

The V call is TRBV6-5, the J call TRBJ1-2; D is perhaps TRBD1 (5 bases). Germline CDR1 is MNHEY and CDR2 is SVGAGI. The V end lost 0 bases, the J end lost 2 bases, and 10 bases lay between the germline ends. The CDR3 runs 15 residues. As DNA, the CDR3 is TGTGCCAGCAGTTACTCGACACAGGCAAACTATGGCTACACCTTC. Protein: CASSYSTQANYGYTF.

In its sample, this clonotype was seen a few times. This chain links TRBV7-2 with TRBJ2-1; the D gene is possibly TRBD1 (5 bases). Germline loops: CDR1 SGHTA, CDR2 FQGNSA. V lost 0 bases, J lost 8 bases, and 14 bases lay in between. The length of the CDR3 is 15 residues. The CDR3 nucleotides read TGTGCCAGCAGCTTAGCGGGGCTGCGTTGGGATGAGCAGTTCTTC. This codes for CASSLAGLRWDEQFF.

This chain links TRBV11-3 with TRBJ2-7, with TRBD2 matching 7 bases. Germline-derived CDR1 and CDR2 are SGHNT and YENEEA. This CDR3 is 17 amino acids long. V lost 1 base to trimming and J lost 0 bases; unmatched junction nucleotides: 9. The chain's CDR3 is CASSLAVWGRDSYEQYF. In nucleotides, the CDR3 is TGTGCCAGCAGCTTAGCGGTATGGGGGAGGGACTCCTACGAGCAGTACTTC.

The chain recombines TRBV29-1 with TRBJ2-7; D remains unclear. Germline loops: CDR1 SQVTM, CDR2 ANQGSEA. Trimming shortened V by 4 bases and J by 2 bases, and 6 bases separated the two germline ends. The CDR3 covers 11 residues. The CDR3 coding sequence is TGCAGCGTTGCAACAACCTACGAGCAGTACTTC. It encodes CSVATTYEQYF.